The 20 T cell receptor beta chains listed next were all sequenced from one sample in a study of blood T cells in healthy people across ages. Together with a sample-barcoded 5' primer, a J-beta primer mix was included in a second PCR lasting roughly 7 to 11 cycles. One entry per CDR3 protein results from TCRdb running MiXCR on the 5' RACE reads. The data hold around 670,000 distinct CDR3 sequences, with approximately 30% observed a single time. The material sequenced was blood. All receptors derive from an elderly woman in good health.

The CDR3 reads CASSLGQTYQPQHF. CDR3 DNA sequence: TGTGCCAGCAGTTTGGGGCAGACCTATCAGCCCCAGCATTTT. The chain is built from TRBV28 and TRBJ1-5; D possibly corresponds to TRBD1 (5 bases). The germline CDR1 and CDR2 sequences are MDHEN and SYDVKM. This CDR3 is 14 amino acids long. The ends were cut back, 3 bases at V and 5 bases at J, with 11 bases in the middle.

This clonotype was found many times. This sequence joins TRBV9 and TRBJ2-3; 9 nucleotides agree with TRBD2. There are 16 residues in the CDR3. CDR1 is SGDLS and CDR2 is YYNGEE in the germline V gene. The V gene end was trimmed by 5 bases and the J gene end by 2 bases; junction bases not matched to a gene: 9. The CDR3 bases are TGTGCCAGCAGGGGTCTAGCGGGGAACTCCACAGATACGCAGTATTTT. Its translation is CASRGLAGNSTDTQYF.

This clonotype has just a few counts. This may arise from a read error, as a much more abundant clone is one base away. The rearrangement links TRBV7-9 to TRBJ2-5; 12 positions match TRBD2. This CDR3 contains 16 residues. V dropped 4 bases and J dropped 5; count of bases not matched to a gene: 8. CDR1 and CDR2 from the germline V gene are SEHNR and FQNEAQ (reference sequence). The CDR3: CASSSSSGGARETQYF. The CDR3 DNA is TGTGCCAGCAGCTCGTCTAGCGGGGGGGCCCGGGAGACCCAGTACTTC.

This clonotype was detected ten times or more. CDR3 nucleotides: TGTGCCGTTAGCGGGGGGGCATTTGATGAGCAGTTCTTC. Translated, it gives CAVSGGAFDEQFF. The rearrangement joins TRBV10-3 to TRBJ2-1, with 11 bases fitting TRBD2. Germline CDR1 reads ENHRY; CDR2 reads SYGVKD. CDR3 length: 13 amino acids. V shed 11 bases and J 8 bases; nucleotides not matched to a gene: 8.

This clonotype appeared many times. The J gene is TRBJ2-7, the V gene TRBV4-3, with 8 bases identical to TRBD1. Trimming at V came to 1 base and at J to 2 bases, leaving 1 base not matched to a gene. CDR3 length: 14 amino acids. The germline CDR1 and CDR2 sequences are LGHNA and YSLEER. The CDR3 DNA is TGCGCCAGCAGCCAAGGGACAGGGCCCTACGAGCAGTACTTC. Encoded protein: CASSQGTGPYEQYF.

This clonotype was detected a few times. The germline gene is not matched at one end of the junction; a read error may be the cause. The chain joins TRBV27 to TRBJ2-1; tentatively, D is TRBD1 (6 bases). There are 13 residues in the CDR3. Germline CDR1 reads MNHEY; CDR2 reads SMNVEV (reference sequence). CDR3 bases: TGTGCCAGCAGTTTAGCAGGGGTGAATGGGCAGTTCTTC. Translating it yields CASSLAGVNGQFF.

Points on this clonotype: A read error is possible here, since a much larger clone lies one base away. This rearrangement joins TRBV5-1 to TRBJ2-1; D not certain. The DNA end lines up better with TRBJ2-7; the J call may be wrong. The CDR3 extends over 14 amino acids. Germline-derived CDR1 and CDR2 are SGHRS and YFSETQ. CDR3 sequence (DNA): TGCGCCAGCAGCTTGGAGAACATTAACAATGAGCAGTACTTC. Encoded protein: CASSLENINNEQYF.

This clonotype was observed many times. This clone may be a read error of a much larger clone one base away. CDR3 DNA: TGCGCCAGCAGCTTGGATGGGACTGCCTACAATGAGCAGTACTTC. Protein sequence: CASSLDGTAYNEQYF. The J gene is TRBJ2-1, the V gene TRBV5-1; the D gene is possibly TRBD2 (6 bases). The last part of the DNA fits TRBJ2-7 better; the J call may be wrong. CDR1 is SGHRS and CDR2 is YFSETQ in the germline V gene. The CDR3 is 15 amino acids.

The chain links TRBV6-6 to TRBJ1-1; the D gene is possibly TRBD1 (5 bases). The CDR3 consists of 12 residues. V lost 8 bases to trimming and J lost 4 bases, with 11 bases between them. The germline V gene has CDR1 MNHNY and CDR2 SVGAGI (reference sequence). The CDR3: CASRGGGTEAFF. In DNA form, the CDR3 reads TGTGCCAGCCGGGGGGGAGGCACTGAAGCTTTCTTT.

This clonotype was picked up many times. The gene calls are TRBV5-6 and TRBJ2-1; D perhaps matches TRBD2 (6 bases). CDR3 length equals 15 residues. Germline V lookup: CDR1 SGHDT, CDR2 YYEEEE. V was shortened by 2 bases and J by 1 base, with 10 bases between the two germline ends. CDR3 loop: CASSFVGRSYNEQFF. In nucleotides, the CDR3 is TGTGCCAGCAGCTTTGTAGGGAGGTCCTACAATGAGCAGTTCTTC.

This clonotype occurred a few times. The chain recombines TRBV4-2 with TRBJ2-2; D call uncertain. The CDR3 has 16 amino acids. The V and J ends lost 4 bases and 1 base respectively, with 13 bases between them. Germline loops: CDR1 LGHNA, CDR2 YNFKEQ. CDR3: CASSPAAPQNTGELFF. The CDR3 DNA reads TGTGCCAGCAGCCCGGCAGCTCCGCAGAACACCGGGGAGCTGTTTTTT.

This clonotype was counted once. A much larger clone differs from this one at a single base, so this may be a read error. The chain is built from TRBV15 and TRBJ1-4; 7 nucleotides agree with TRBD1. CDR3 length: 16 residues. Germline V gene lookup returns CDR1 LNHNV and CDR2 YYDKDF (reference sequence). The V and J ends lost 5 bases and 4 bases, in that order; junction bases with no gene match: 10. CDR3 coding DNA: TGTGCCACCAGCGGATTCACAGGGGAGAGTAATGAAAAACTGTTTTTT. It translates to CATSGFTGESNEKLFF.

V usage is TRBV30 and J usage is TRBJ1-5; unclear D gene. The CDR3 runs 13 residues. Germline values: CDR1 GTSNPN, CDR2 SVGIG (reference sequence). V was shortened by 3 bases and J by 1 base, with 7 bases between the two germline ends. CDR3 protein: CAWRAGSNQPQHF. CDR3 coding DNA: TGTGCCTGGAGGGCGGGGAGCAATCAGCCCCAGCATTTT.

This clonotype was seen once. This chain connects TRBV7-2 to TRBJ2-7; D is perhaps TRBD2 (6 bases). The end of the DNA aligns better with TRBJ2-5, so the J call may be wrong. CDR1 and CDR2 (germline): SGHTA, FQGNSA. The CDR3 consists of 13 residues. The CDR3 DNA follows: TGTGCCAGCAGCTCGGAGGGTAAAGAGACCCAGTACTTC. This translates into CASSSEGKETQYF.

This clonotype was seen a handful of times. V is TRBV20-1 and J is TRBJ2-1, with 13 nucleotides matching TRBD2. Germline assignment: CDR1 DFQATT and CDR2 SNEGSKA (reference sequence). J lost 4 bases, V lost 6 bases, and 9 bases had no gene match. This CDR3 is 16 amino acids long. The CDR3 nucleotides read TGCAGTGCGCCGAGACCACTAGCGGGGGGGTACAATGAGCAGTTCTTC. Protein sequence: CSAPRPLAGGYNEQFF.

A remark on this clonotype: A much larger clone differs from this one at a single base, so this may be a read error. The CDR3 DNA is TGCAGTGCTAAAGAAGCAATCCCTAATCAGCCCCAGCATTTT. Protein product: CSAKEAIPNQPQHF. The chain has TRBV20-1 and TRBJ1-5; D is ambiguous. Germline-derived CDR1 and CDR2 are DFQATT and SNEGSKA (reference sequence). The CDR3 is 14 amino acids. The V end was cut by 4 bases, the J end by 4 bases, with 14 bases between.

V usage is TRBV5-6 and J usage is TRBJ1-5, with D hard to call. The CDR3 is 14 amino acids. The germline CDR1 and CDR2 sequences are SGHDT and YYEEEE. V was shortened by 3 bases and J by 6 bases, with 13 bases between the two germline ends. The CDR3 loop reads CASSSGSGSQPQHF. As DNA, the CDR3 is TGTGCCAGCAGCTCCGGGTCCGGCAGTCAGCCCCAGCATTTT.

There are many counts of this clonotype. The CDR3 DNA is TGTGCCAGCATGGGGGCAGATACGCAGTATTTT. It yields the protein CASMGADTQYF. The rearrangement uses TRBV9 and TRBJ2-3; D assignment may be TRBD1 or TRBD2 (5 bases each). The CDR3 is 11 residues long. Germline-derived CDR1 and CDR2 are SGDLS and YYNGEE. The V end lost 6 bases, the J end lost 4 bases, and 6 bases lay between the germline ends.

This clonotype was observed a few times. The chain employs TRBV28 and TRBJ1-2; D gene uncertain. This CDR3 contains 13 residues. The germline gives CDR1 MDHEN, CDR2 SYDVKM. The ends were cut back, 7 bases at V and 0 bases at J, with 9 bases in the middle. The CDR3 DNA follows: TGTGCCAGCACCGTAGTAGCTAACTATGGCTACACCTTC. It specifies CASTVVANYGYTF.

A few counts support this clonotype. A much larger clone differs by one base, so this may be a read error. The gene calls are TRBV29-1 and TRBJ2-5; 7 positions match TRBD2. This CDR3 spans 12 amino acids. The germline V gene encodes CDR1 SQVTM and CDR2 ANQGSEA. Trimming removed 6 bases from V and 11 bases from J; junction bases left unmatched: 12. CDR3 sequence reads: CSVVTRGNEQYF. CDR3 bases: TGCAGCGTCGTCACGCGGGGGAATGAGCAGTACTTC.